The T cell receptor beta chain under discussion was sequenced for a study of long-term antiretroviral therapy in people with HIV. On the study more broadly: When the earliest samples were collected, ART was typically delayed until CD4 counts fell. Study-wide results and caveats: Patients on ART gained diversity, which nonetheless stayed below transplant donor controls. Pre-ART clonal expansion yielded clones that dominated the repertoire at all time points.

PBMC samples from each donor numbered at least one pre-ART and at least two post-ART. The assay used was immunoSEQ (version v3.0), run at survey level. Data came from immunoSEQ multiplex PCR; TCRdb stores just in-frame clones and leaves some out. The table shows approximately 29,000 clones, with nearly 90% occurring only once. Of note for this clone: The antigen is undetermined.

The V end lost 6 bases, the J end lost 4 bases, and 22 bases lay between the germline ends. The CDR3 totals 16 residues. Germline V gene sequence: CDR1 GTSNPN, CDR2 SVGIG (reference sequence). The sequences come from unsorted PBMCs, collected 1.1 years after starting antiretroviral therapy. The J gene is TRBJ2-1, the V gene TRBV30, with D perhaps TRBD1 or TRBD2 (6 bases each). The clonotype originates from a man younger than 30 with HIV. CDR3 nucleotide sequence: TGTGCCTGCCGAGGTCAGGAGGGGGATTGGTACAATGAGCAGTTCTTC. Translating gives CACRGQEGDWYNEQFF.